The 14 T cell receptor beta chains presented below share a single source sample, sequenced in a study of cytomegalovirus exposure and HLA in healthy donors. Primers: 60 Vbeta forward and 13 Jbeta reverse. Clones were sequenced by immunoSEQ multiplex PCR, and TCRdb holds only the in-frame ones, with some missing. There are about 59,000 clones in the sample; about 81% occur only once, and 6.8% lies in the top ten. The specimen was PBMCs. The receptors stem from a man aged 25-45 years in good health and CMV-seropositive.

The rearrangement joins TRBV12-2 to TRBJ2-7; the table's D call of TRBD1 was not tested on the DNA. TRBV12-2 is a pseudogene locus. This CDR3 is built from 14 residues. The CDR3 region is CASRAGTGPHEQYF. CDR3 DNA sequence: TGTGCAAGTCGCGCCGGGACAGGGCCCCACGAGCAGTACTTC.

The chain is built from TRBV6-5 and TRBJ1-5; no clear D gene. The germline V gene has CDR1 MNHEY and CDR2 SVGAGI. The CDR3 covers 14 residues. V was cut by 2 bases and J by 7 bases, with 12 bases left in between. CDR3 amino acids: CASSYGQLGQPQHF. In nucleotides, the CDR3 is TGTGCCAGCAGTTACGGGCAGCTCGGCCAGCCCCAGCATTTT.

The genes are TRBV5-1 and TRBJ2-1; 14 bases match TRBD2. Germline V gene lookup returns CDR1 SGHRS and CDR2 YFSETQ. The CDR3 extends over 18 amino acids. V shed 0 bases, J shed 7 bases, and the junction held 9 bases outside the gene matches. The CDR3 sequence is CASSLAARLAGGMNEQFF. The CDR3 DNA reads TGCGCCAGCAGCTTGGCCGCGAGACTAGCGGGGGGGATGAATGAGCAGTTCTTC.

This clone appeared a few times. The chain employs TRBV19 and TRBJ1-2; TRBD1 agrees at 7 bases. CDR3 length: 13 residues. Germline CDR1 LNHDA, CDR2 SQIVND (reference sequence). V lost 6 bases and J lost 6; bases outside the gene matches: 7. CDR3 in DNA: TGTGCCAGTAGCAAGGACAGGTACGATGGCTACACCTTC. This codes for CASSKDRYDGYTF. Variable domain in full (rest from reference TRBV19 and TRBJ1-2): DGGITQSPKYLFRKEGQNVTLSCEQNLNHDAMYWYRQDPGQGLRLIYYSQIVNDFQKGDIAEGYSVSREKKESFPLTVTSAQKNPTAFYLCASSKDRYDGYTFGSGTRLTVV.

The rearrangement joins TRBV28 to TRBJ1-5, with 10 bases lining up with TRBD1. The germline CDR1 and CDR2 sequences are MDHEN and SYDVKM. The CDR3 length is 18 residues. Trimming at V came to 5 bases and at J to 1 base, leaving 11 bases not matched to a gene. The CDR3 sequence is CASSPWTGGDLSNQPQHF. CDR3 bases: TGTGCCAGCAGTCCGTGGACAGGGGGAGACCTAAGCAATCAGCCCCAGCATTTT.

CDR3 nucleotides: TGCGCCAGCAGCCTCGGTAACAGGGGATCGGGTGAGACCCAGTACTTC. Amino acid sequence: CASSLGNRGSGETQYF. This chain uses TRBV4-3 with TRBJ2-5; 7 nucleotides agree with TRBD1. V shed 4 bases and J 5 bases; nucleotides not matched to a gene: 13. There are 16 residues in the CDR3. Germline V gene data show CDR1 as LGHNA and CDR2 as YSLEER.

DNA for the CDR3: TGTGCCACCAGCAGCCGAGGGGAGGACGGGAACACTGAAGCTTTCTTT. Translated: CATSSRGEDGNTEAFF. This chain uses TRBV15 with TRBJ1-1, with a weak D call TRBD1 (5 bases). Germline loops: CDR1 LNHNV, CDR2 YYDKDF (reference sequence). The CDR3 extends over 16 amino acids. Trimming removed 3 bases at V and 1 base at J, with 15 bases between.

The gene calls are TRBV5-1 and TRBJ2-7; 12 bases align to TRBD2. The CDR3 runs 13 residues. With 4 bases clipped from V and 7 bases from J, the junction kept 3 bases outside the gene matches. Per germline, CDR1 SGHRS and CDR2 YFSETQ. This CDR3 reads CASSPGLAGEQYF. The CDR3 bases are TGCGCCAGCAGCCCCGGACTAGCGGGGGAGCAGTACTTC.

V gene TRBV27 combines with J gene TRBJ2-7; TRBD2 is a possible D gene (7 bases). The germline gives CDR1 MNHEY, CDR2 SMNVEV (reference sequence). The CDR3 sequence is 23 residues long. Trimming shortened V by 0 bases and J by 0 bases, and 33 bases separated the two germline ends. The CDR3 is CASSLSKSLIGTRGSGISYEQYF. The CDR3, as DNA: TGTGCCAGCAGTTTATCTAAGAGTTTGATCGGGACAAGGGGAAGCGGGATCTCCTACGAGCAGTACTTC.

The CDR3 sequence: CASSLVAGKDSPLHF. CDR3 nucleotide sequence: TGTGCCAGCAGCTTAGTTGCGGGGAAGGATTCACCCCTCCACTTT. The rearrangement uses TRBV11-1 and TRBJ1-6, with D unclear. The CDR3 runs to 15 residues. The germline gives CDR1 SGHAT, CDR2 FQDESV (reference sequence). V lost 1 base and J 8 bases, leaving 12 bases between the germline ends.

The gene calls are TRBV20-1 and TRBJ2-5; no definite D call. The J call may be faulty, since TRBJ2-7 better matches the DNA end. Germline values: CDR1 DFQATT, CDR2 SNEGSKA (reference sequence). The CDR3 extends over 11 amino acids. The DNA of the CDR3 is TGCAGTGCTCTCCCGTCCCACGAGCAGTACTTC. Translated: CSALPSHEQYF.

The chain uses TRBV28 and TRBJ1-5; 7 nucleotides line up with TRBD1. The CDR3 sequence is 14 residues long. Germline CDR1 is MDHEN and CDR2 is SYDVKM. With V trimmed by 5 bases and J by 8 bases, 9 bases remained unmatched. CDR3: CASSELQGLKPQHF. For the CDR3, the DNA is TGTGCCAGCAGTGAATTACAGGGGTTGAAGCCCCAGCATTTT.

V is TRBV6-5 and J is TRBJ1-2; no clear D. Germline lookup yields CDR1 MNHEY and CDR2 SVGAGI. This CDR3 spans 14 amino acids. Trimming stripped 7 bases from V and 4 bases from J, with 16 bases between. In DNA form, the CDR3 reads TGTGCCAGCACTCGGCCGGGTCTGGGCTATGGCTACACCTTC. It translates to CASTRPGLGYGYTF.

The CDR3 DNA reads as TGTGCCAGCAGTGAATTTGGGGGGGAAAACATTCAGTACTTC. It is translated as CASSEFGGENIQYF. The chain couples TRBV25-1 to TRBJ2-4; TRBD2 aligns across 7 bases. Germline CDR1 reads MGHDK; CDR2 reads SYGVNS. There are 14 residues in the CDR3. With V trimmed by 1 base and J by 5 bases, 2 bases remained unmatched.